The TCR beta chain under discussion was sequenced for a study of blood T cell repertoires in COVID-19 (dated by TCRdb to between 2020 and 2021). At the level of the whole study: The collaborator samples originated in the United States, Italy and Spain and spanned the acute and convalescent phases of COVID-19. The sample metadata nearly always contained a de-identified subject ID, COVID-19 status, age in years and sex. The material from the prospective study consisted of cDNA or gDNA derived from T cells, B-cell-depleted T cells, or PBMCs. Deeply sampled blood TCRbeta repertoires from subjects exposed to, actively infected with, or recovered from COVID-19 were included in the dataset. The repertoires were released in a freely available public database meant as a resource for research on the immune response to SARS-CoV-2. The samples were drawn from the first 160 participants of the ongoing ImmuneRACE study and from 1,254 subjects provided by 6 global collaborators. Where HLA class I and class II types were available, the types were taken from metadata supplied by the sample provider, not from assay-based typing. Broader findings and caveats from the paper: How much clinical and demographic metadata was included differed by source and by participant, and the metadata was provided uncurated.

Whole blood was collected in K2EDTA tubes by collaborating institutions according to the institutions' own protocols. Collaborator samples were shipped for TCRbeta analysis as frozen whole blood, isolated PBMCs, or DNA extracted from either sample type. Worth noting for this clone: The antigen it recognizes is unknown. No per-base quality is available; no much larger clone lies one base away.

The immunoSEQ Assay, a bias-controlled multiplex PCR, was used to amplify TCRbeta CDR3 regions from genomic DNA. The authors' pipeline ran thus. Nucleated cell counts per sample were estimated from amplification of reference gene primers within the assay. To quantify the absolute abundance of each unique TCRbeta CDR3 rearrangement, sequence reads were collapsed and filtered. Productive Simpson clonality was computed per sample as the square root of Simpson's diversity index over productive rearrangements. In TCRdb, the immuneACCESS table is reduced to in-frame sequences with V and J assigned. These tables do not hold every clone; where another copy was compared, an unresolved V gene accounts for under half, and the others remain unexplained. The V and J calls and clone size were taken over from that table, and D and trimming were inferred from the DNA. This sample gives around 140,000 clones in total; 81% of them show up just once. In total, the top ten clones hold around 8% of the sample.

This TCR was recovered from a woman aged 55-69 years with active or convalescent COVID-19. Sample: peripheral blood.

The CDR3 is CSVGAGDNYGYTF. The nucleotide sequence is TGCAGCGTTGGGGCAGGGGATAACTATGGCTACACCTTC. The chain is assembled from TRBV29-1 and TRBJ1-2; matching of 6 bases hints at TRBD1 as the D gene. The germline V gene encodes CDR1 SQVTM and CDR2 ANQGSEA. The CDR3 contains 13 residues, cysteine and phenylalanine counted. This entry keeps only the CDR3 DNA: 39 bases, framed from base 1. The junction shows trimming of 4 bases on V and 1 base on J, plus 10 bases between the germline ends.